Each of the 10 T cell receptor beta chains below was sequenced from the same sample in a study of T cells after yellow fever vaccination. Using its own MiXCR run on the 5' RACE reads, TCRdb lists one record per CDR3 protein. This sample has roughly 340,000 distinct CDR3 sequences; 8.7% occur once, and the top ten carry 15% to 20%. The sample was PBMCs, taken on the day of the first yellow fever vaccination. The source is a man between 18 and 35 years old who received the YFV17D yellow fever vaccine.

V and J are TRBV9 and TRBJ2-3; D tentatively fits TRBD1 or TRBD2 (5 bases each). With 0 bases removed from V and 4 bases from J, the gap between germline ends came to 9 bases. The germline gives CDR1 SGDLS, CDR2 YYNGEE. The CDR3 consists of 14 residues. The chain's CDR3 is CASSVEWGSDTQYF. The CDR3 region has the DNA TGTGCCAGCAGCGTAGAATGGGGGTCAGATACGCAGTATTTT.

The table lists this clonotype with a few counts. The V gene is TRBV4-1, the J gene TRBJ2-6; the match to TRBD1 covers 8 bases. The CDR3 contains 17 residues. Trimming took 4 bases from V and 4 from J; bases not matched to a gene: 9. The germline V gene encodes CDR1 MGHRA and CDR2 YSYEKL. The CDR3 region has the DNA TGCGCCAGCAGCCGAACCGTGACAGGGGCCGGGGCCAACGTCCTGACTTTC. This encodes CASSRTVTGAGANVLTF.

This clonotype was counted only a few times. The rearrangement links TRBV7-3 to TRBJ2-1; 9 nucleotides agree with TRBD1. The CDR3 is 15 amino acids. Germline lookup yields CDR1 SGHTA and CDR2 FQGTGA. After removal of 3 bases from V and 5 bases from J, the junction contained 5 bases not matched to a gene. The CDR3 here is CASSFSGTGHNEQFF. The CDR3 DNA reads as TGTGCCAGCAGCTTTTCCGGGACAGGGCACAATGAGCAGTTCTTC.

The V gene is TRBV10-3, the J gene TRBJ1-5, with D hard to call. V gave up 3 bases and J gave up 9 bases, with 9 bases separating them. The CDR3 loop spans 12 amino acids. CDR1 and CDR2 from the germline V gene are ENHRY and SYGVKD. The CDR3 coding sequence is TGTGCCATCAGTGACGGCGGAGCGCCCCAGCATTTT. Translating gives CAISDGGAPQHF.

V and J are TRBV18 and TRBJ1-1; possibly TRBD1 for D (6 bases). This CDR3 is 14 amino acids long. The germline V and J ends were trimmed by 4 bases and 3 bases, with 12 bases remaining between them. Per the germline V gene, CDR1 is KGHSH and CDR2 is LQKENI. This CDR3 reads CASSRSTGDTEAFF. The CDR3 nucleotides read TGTGCCAGCTCACGGTCGACAGGAGACACTGAAGCTTTCTTT.

This clonotype showed up many times. The chain is built from TRBV20-1 and TRBJ2-3; D remains unclear. CDR1 is DFQATT, CDR2 SNEGSKA, per germline (reference sequence). The length of the CDR3 is 12 residues. The CDR3, as DNA: TGCAGCGCCTTCGCCTGGGCAGATACGCAGTATTTT. This codes for CSAFAWADTQYF.

This clonotype was seen only a few times. The rearrangement links TRBV7-2 to TRBJ2-1; weak D call: TRBD2 (6 bases). In germline, CDR1 is SGHTA, CDR2 FQGNSA. The CDR3 totals 15 residues. V was trimmed by 5 bases and J by 6 bases, leaving 17 bases between them. The CDR3 DNA reads TGTGCCAGCAGCCCTGGGTCCGGGACTCCCAATGAGCAGTTCTTC. Its protein is CASSPGSGTPNEQFF.

This clonotype was observed a handful of times. The V and J genes are TRBV20-1 and TRBJ2-7, with TRBD2 matching 9 bases. This CDR3 has 16 amino acids. CDR1 is DFQATT, CDR2 SNEGSKA, per germline (reference sequence). The ends lost 0 bases at V and 2 bases at J; junction bases unmatched: 8. The CDR3 protein is CSARDERGAGAYEQYF. The CDR3 nucleotides read TGCAGTGCTAGAGATGAGCGGGGGGCCGGGGCCTACGAGCAGTACTTC.

This clonotype occurred a few times. The chain joins TRBV5-1 to TRBJ1-1; 9 nucleotides match TRBD1. The V gene end was trimmed by 5 bases and the J gene end by 5 bases; junction bases not matched to a gene: 7. The germline gives CDR1 SGHRS, CDR2 YFSETQ. This CDR3 contains 14 residues. CDR3 in amino acids: CASRRDREFTEAFF. As DNA, the CDR3 is TGCGCCAGCAGGAGGGACAGGGAGTTTACTGAAGCTTTCTTT.

This rearrangement joins TRBV4-2 to TRBJ2-2; no clear D gene. The CDR3 length is 14 residues. Germline CDR1 LGHNA, CDR2 YNFKEQ. V gave up 0 bases and J gave up 4 bases, with 6 bases separating them. The CDR3 here is CASSQDSFTGELFF. The CDR3 nucleotides read TGTGCCAGCAGCCAAGACAGCTTCACCGGGGAGCTGTTTTTT.